The 25 T cell receptor beta chains below come from one sample, sequenced in a study of T cells in women clearing cervical HPV infection. Assay used: immunoSEQ multiplex PCR; TCRdb lists only in-frame clones, some missing. The repertoire shows 20,000 to 25,000 clones; the top ten hold 5.5% to 7%. What was sequenced was blood buffy coat. The receptors stem from a woman between 18 and 69 years old with a cervical HPV16 infection that either progressed to CIN3+ or cleared (not recorded which).

On this clone: The read comes to an end 3 residues before the CDR3 does, leaving the germline J gene to fill in the end. This sequence joins TRBV28 and TRBJ2-6; TRBD1 might be the D (5 bases). The CDR3 length is 14 residues. Germline CDR1 is MDHEN and CDR2 is SYDVKM. Trimming left V 7 bases short and J 6 bases short, with 13 bases between. The sequenced CDR3 bases are TGTGCCAGCACCATACTTGGGGCGGCCAACGTC. Translation gives CASTILGAANV. The CDR3, in full, reads CASTILGAANVLTF.

To note about this clone: From the germline J gene comes the end of the CDR3, since the read stops 3 residues before it. V and J are TRBV30 and TRBJ1-5; 7 nucleotides agree with TRBD1. The germline CDR1 and CDR2 sequences are GTSNPN and SVGIG (reference sequence). The CDR3 sequence is 16 residues long. V lost 2 bases and J lost 2; bases outside the gene matches: 9. CDR3 bases read: TGTGCCTGGAGTCCCCGACAGGGTGTTCGCAATCAGCCC. Residues: CAWSPRQGVRNQP. The entire CDR3 protein reads CAWSPRQGVRNQPQHF.

Notes on this clone: A junction boundary mismatches the germline segment, possibly from a read error. Read data end 3 residues before the CDR3 end; the end is taken from the germline J gene. The rearrangement links TRBV4-2 to TRBJ2-7, with D unclear. Per germline, CDR1 LGHNA and CDR2 YNFKEQ. The CDR3 runs to 16 residues. The DNA read from the CDR3 is TGCGCCAGCAGCCAAGATAGGGCACCAAAGCTTAACGAG. This sequence encodes CASSQDRAPKLNE. From start to end, the CDR3 is CASSQDRAPKLNEQYF.

Regarding this clone: The read finishes 3 residues shy of the CDR3 end, and the germline J gene is used to complete it. The gene calls are TRBV5-1 and TRBJ1-5; TRBD1 matches at 8 bases. The V gene's germline CDR1 is SGHRS and CDR2 YFSETQ. V lost 4 bases and J lost 7; bases outside the gene matches: 7. The CDR3 length is 14 residues. The CDR3 is CASSTGQGEQPQHF. The CDR3 bases that were read are TGCGCCAGCAGCACCGGACAGGGCGAGCAGCCC.

As to this clone: The read finishes 3 residues shy of the CDR3 end, and the germline J gene is used to complete it. The chain links TRBV28 to TRBJ2-5; 9 bases align to TRBD1. CDR1 is MDHEN and CDR2 is SYDVKM in the germline V gene. Trimming at V came to 2 bases and at J to 5 bases, leaving 9 bases not matched to a gene. This CDR3 is built from 16 residues. The CDR3 bases that were read are TGTGCCAGCAGTTTAACGGGACAGGGTTTGGGGGAGACC. Its translation is CASSLTGQGLGET. The entire CDR3 protein is CASSLTGQGLGETQYF.

Worth noting for this clone: The read ends 3 residues shy of where the CDR3 ends; the end is completed using the germline J gene. The rearrangement uses TRBV5-5 and TRBJ1-3; 9 bases are shared with TRBD1. There are 14 residues in the CDR3. J lost 3 bases, V lost 5 bases, and 3 bases had no gene match. CDR1 is SGHKS, CDR2 YYEKEE, per germline (reference sequence). The sequenced part of the CDR3 DNA is TGTGCCAGCAGTACAGGGGGCCTTGGAAACACC. It specifies CASSTGGLGNT. The CDR3 as a whole reads CASSTGGLGNTIYF.

As to this clone: The DNA ends 3 residues before the CDR3 does, and the rest of the CDR3 is filled in from the germline J gene. This chain links TRBV2 with TRBJ2-5, with 9 bases aligning to TRBD2. J was trimmed by 1 base and V by 3 bases; bases with no gene match: 3. CDR3 length: 15 residues. The germline V gene has CDR1 SNHLY and CDR2 FYNNEI. CDR3 sequence reads: CASSDLAGTQETQYF. CDR3 bases read: TGTGCCAGCAGTGATCTAGCGGGGACCCAAGAGACC. The whole variable domain, filled in from reference TRBV2 and TRBJ2-5, reads EPEVTQTPSHQVTQMGQEVILRCVPISNHLYFYWYRQILGQKVEFLVSFYNNEISEKSEIFDDQFSVERPDGSNFTLKIRSTKLEDSAMYFCASSDLAGTQETQYFGPGTRLLVL.

Concerning this clone itself: The read gets to within 3 residues of the CDR3 end, and the germline J gene fills in the rest. The chain couples TRBV4-2 to TRBJ2-7; D ambiguous. CDR3 length equals 13 residues. CDR1 and CDR2 from the germline V gene are LGHNA and YNFKEQ. Trimming pared 0 bases from V and 6 bases from J, leaving 9 bases between. CDR3 sequence reads: CASSQELNGEQYF. The DNA read from the CDR3 is TGTGCCAGCAGCCAAGAACTCAACGGCGAG.

The part of the CDR3 DNA that was read is TGTGCCAGCAGCTTAAATATGGGGCTCGCTAGCAATCAGCCC. Its protein product is CASSLNMGLASNQP. The full CDR3 is CASSLNMGLASNQPQHF. The chain joins TRBV7-8 to TRBJ1-5, with D perhaps TRBD1 (5 bases). The sequenced fragment ends 3 residues before the CDR3 boundary, so the rest is inferred from the germline J gene. The CDR3 is 17 residues long. V was clipped by 2 bases and J by 0 bases, with 14 bases between them. The V gene's germline CDR1 is SGHVS and CDR2 FQNEAQ.

In regard to this clone: Read coverage stops 3 residues before the CDR3 terminus; the germline J gene supplies the remainder. V usage is TRBV20-1 and J usage is TRBJ2-1; TRBD2 matches 7 bases. The trim removed 5 bases at V and 4 bases at J, leaving 11 bases unmatched. CDR1 DFQATT and CDR2 SNEGSKA come from the germline V gene (reference sequence). The length of the CDR3 is 15 residues. CDR3 bases read: TGCAGTGCTTGCCGGGCGGCGGGGGAATACAATGAG. Protein sequence: CSACRAAGEYNE. The whole CDR3 sequence is CSACRAAGEYNEQFF.

Concerning this clone itself: The read comes to an end 3 residues before the CDR3 does, leaving the germline J gene to fill in the end. This chain uses TRBV18 with TRBJ1-3; 9 nucleotides match TRBD1. Germline values: CDR1 KGHSH, CDR2 LQKENI. The CDR3 consists of 18 residues. V lost 1 base, J lost 3 bases, and 10 bases stayed unmatched. The sequenced CDR3 bases are TGTGCCAGCTCACCACTTCTTTCGGGACAGGGTCGTGGAAACACC. Translating gives CASSPLLSGQGRGNT. The whole CDR3 region reads CASSPLLSGQGRGNTIYF.

In the case of this clone: The read stops 3 residues short of the end of the CDR3; the missing end is completed from the germline J gene. Other DNA sequences within the sample encode an identical CDR3. This chain connects TRBV5-1 to TRBJ1-1; no clear D. Germline-derived CDR1 and CDR2 are SGHRS and YFSETQ. The CDR3 runs 15 residues. Trimming shortened V by 0 bases and J by 6 bases, and 15 bases separated the two germline ends. The CDR3 DNA, read in part, is TGCGCCAGCAGCTTGGTCGGCCCGAGGAGGGCTGAA. This encodes CASSLVGPRRAE. The entire CDR3 sequence reads CASSLVGPRRAEAFF.

About this clone itself: The CDR3 is cut off 3 residues early in the read; its end comes from the germline J gene. The chain employs TRBV7-3 and TRBJ2-6; TRBD1 is a possible D gene (5 bases). The CDR3 is 15 amino acids. Deletions cut 5 bases from V and 0 bases from J, with 8 bases between. The germline gives CDR1 SGHTA, CDR2 FQGTGA. The part of the CDR3 DNA that was read is TGTGCCAGCAGCACCGACAGCTCTGGGGCCAACGTC. As protein: CASSTDSSGANV. The whole CDR3 protein reads CASSTDSSGANVLTF.

Worth noting for this clone: The CDR3 goes on 3 residues after the read ends, and that part is filled in from the germline J gene. This chain uses TRBV7-9 with TRBJ2-7; maybe TRBD2 (7 bases). Trimming removed 1 base from V and 0 bases from J, with 10 bases in between. Per the germline V gene, CDR1 is SEHNR and CDR2 is FQNEAQ (reference sequence). The CDR3 totals 15 residues. Incomplete CDR3 DNA: TGTGCCAGCAGCTTAGAGGGGGGGTTCTCCTACGAG. Residues: CASSLEGGFSYE. The whole CDR3 sequence reads CASSLEGGFSYEQYF.

CDR3 residues: CSATSGSSYEQYF. Incomplete CDR3 DNA: TGCAGTGCTACTAGCGGGAGTTCCTACGAG. The chain is built from TRBV20-1 and TRBJ2-7; 10 positions match TRBD2. The CDR3 end is not reached by the read, which stops 3 residues before it; the germline J gene fills it in. The V gene's germline CDR1 is DFQATT and CDR2 SNEGSKA (reference sequence). The CDR3 is 13 residues long. The J segment lost 1 base and the V segment lost 4 bases, leaving 1 base of the junction unmatched.

Concerning this clone itself: The read comes to an end 3 residues before the CDR3 does, leaving the germline J gene to fill in the end. V gene TRBV29-1 combines with J gene TRBJ1-4; D is perhaps TRBD1 (5 bases). The CDR3 loop spans 15 amino acids. Germline V gives CDR1 SQVTM, CDR2 ANQGSEA. V was cut by 4 bases and J by 3 bases, with 15 bases left in between. The DNA read from the CDR3 is TGCAGCGTTGTTGGGATGAGGGGCGCTAATGAAAAA. Translating gives CSVVGMRGANEK. The full CDR3 protein reads CSVVGMRGANEKLFF.

Notes on this clone: The read halts 3 residues ahead of the CDR3 end, with the missing end drawn from the germline J gene. This chain connects TRBV6-4 to TRBJ2-1; TRBD2 aligns across 11 bases. CDR1 is MRHNA, CDR2 SNTAGT, per germline. The junction had 7 bases not matched to a gene; V was cut back by 5 bases and J by 7 bases. This CDR3 contains 15 residues. The CDR3 sequence is CASSLLAGGANEQFF. Partial CDR3 DNA: TGTGCCAGCAGTCTATTAGCGGGAGGGGCGAATGAG.

Comment on this clone: The read ends 3 residues before the CDR3 terminus; that terminus is restored from the germline J gene. The chain is built from TRBV7-8 and TRBJ2-7; 9 bases are a match to TRBD2. Germline V CDR1 and CDR2: SGHVS, FQNEAQ. The ends lost 4 bases at V and 2 bases at J; junction bases unmatched: 3. The CDR3 covers 14 residues. The CDR3 bases that were read are TGTGCCAGCAGCTCGGGACTAGCAGCCTACGAG. Its translation is CASSSGLAAYE. The entire CDR3 protein reads CASSSGLAAYEQYF.

Considering frequency, this clone is medium-sized. The DNA ends 3 residues before the CDR3 does, and the rest of the CDR3 is filled in from the germline J gene. The V and J genes are TRBV4-2 and TRBJ2-3; 10 bases map to TRBD1. This CDR3 spans 15 amino acids. CDR1 is LGHNA and CDR2 is YNFKEQ in the germline V gene. The V and J ends lost 4 bases and 2 bases, in that order; junction bases with no gene match: 3. The CDR3 region is CASSPGTGDTDTQYF. The sequenced part of the CDR3 DNA is TGTGCCAGCAGCCCTGGGACAGGGGACACAGATACG.

Remarks on this clone: The read terminates 3 residues ahead of where the CDR3 ends, so the germline J gene completes it. This chain uses TRBV20-1 with TRBJ2-3; 9 bases agree with TRBD2. From germline, CDR1 is DFQATT and CDR2 SNEGSKA (reference sequence). The ends lost 8 bases at V and 3 bases at J; junction bases unmatched: 6. CDR3 length: 13 amino acids. The CDR3 spells CSLGGRVTDTQYF. CDR3 bases read: TGCAGTCTTGGCGGGAGGGTGACAGATACG.

About this clone itself: The CDR3 end lies 3 residues beyond the end of the read and is filled in from the germline J gene. The J gene is TRBJ2-7, the V gene TRBV5-5; 9 bases are a match to TRBD1. In germline, CDR1 is SGHKS, CDR2 YYEKEE (reference sequence). V lost 6 bases, J lost 1 base, and 5 bases stayed unmatched. This CDR3 has 14 residues. The sequenced part of the CDR3 DNA is TGTGCCAGCAACAGGGGGCGTCTTTCCTACGAG. Protein: CASNRGRLSYE. The whole CDR3 sequence is CASNRGRLSYEQYF.

Comment on this clone: Sequencing ends 3 residues short of the CDR3 end; the germline J gene provides the rest. The V call is TRBV19, the J call TRBJ1-5; D is unresolved. Deletions cut 8 bases from V and 4 bases from J, with 12 bases between. The V gene's germline CDR1 is LNHDA and CDR2 SQIVND (reference sequence). The CDR3 length is 13 residues. CDR3 DNA, as far as it was read: TGTGCCAGTGGCAGGAACCTGAATCAGCCC. This translates into CASGRNLNQP. The entire CDR3 reads CASGRNLNQPQHF. The whole variable domain, filled in from reference TRBV19 and TRBJ1-5, reads DGGITQSPKYLFRKEGQNVTLSCEQNLNHDAMYWYRQDPGQGLRLIYYSQIVNDFQKGDIAEGYSVSREKKESFPLTVTSAQKNPTAFYLCASGRNLNQPQHFGDGTRLSIL.

This clone is deemed medium-sized by its frequency. The read finishes 3 residues shy of the CDR3 end, and the germline J gene is used to complete it. The same CDR3 arises from other DNA sequences in this sample as well. The rearrangement joins TRBV12-3 or TRBV12-4 to TRBJ1-1; possibly TRBD1 for D (5 bases). CDR3 size: 13 residues. The V end was cut by 3 bases, the J end by 1 base, with 6 bases between. CDR3 bases read: TGTGCCAGCAGTTTGCAGGGGAACACTGAA. It is translated as CASSLQGNTE. The full CDR3 protein reads CASSLQGNTEAFF.

Comments on this clone: The junction departs from germline at one end; a sequencing error may be responsible. With the read ending 3 residues before the CDR3 end, the germline J gene is used to fill in that end. The rearrangement links TRBV4-2 to TRBJ2-3, with D unresolved. The germline V gene encodes CDR1 LGHNA and CDR2 YNFKEQ. CDR3 size: 14 residues. This chain's CDR3 is CASSQDSLSDTQYF. CDR3 bases read: TGCGCCAGCAGCCAAGACTCCCTTTCGGATACG.

In the case of this clone: Read data end 3 residues before the CDR3 end; the end is taken from the germline J gene. The chain combines TRBV4-1 with TRBJ1-5, with 8 bases identical to TRBD1. The CDR3 sequence is 16 residues long. V was clipped by 4 bases and J by 2 bases; unmatched bases: 7. Germline assignment: CDR1 MGHRA and CDR2 YSYEKL. Here the CDR3 reads CASSLEGTGGNQPQHF. The sequenced part of the CDR3 DNA is TGCGCCAGCAGCCTCGAGGGGACAGGTGGCAATCAGCCC.